A selection of T cell receptor beta chains follows, all from one sample in a study of naive CD8 T cells in extremely preterm neonates. This table comes from immunoSEQ multiplex PCR, and its TCRdb copy is limited to in-frame clones, with some not included. The sample includes approximately 5,000 clones, approximately 97% of them seen just once. The sample comprised naive CD8+ T cells from blood. The receptors come from a human donor in good health. Both conserved end residues are part of each CDR3. Each record gives: V gene, J gene, CDR3 protein.

>TRBV4-3|TRBJ2-2
CASSQDLGRTGELFF
>TRBV4-3|TRBJ1-6
CASSQEMGQPGPLHF
>TRBV10-3|TRBJ1-1
CAISEPGNTEAFF
>TRBV27|TRBJ2-1
CASSLYLAASYNEQFF
>TRBV7-3|TRBJ2-5
CASSFPGGSNQETQYF
>TRBV21-1|TRBJ1-6
CASTPTGSYNSPLHF
>TRBV7-9|TRBJ1-5
CASSLAPGADQPQHF
>TRBV9|TRBJ2-2
CASSRGVGQGTGELFF
>TRBV11-2|TRBJ2-3
CASSHGQGGTDTQYF
>TRBV9|TRBJ2-1
CASSPRTSGGYYNEQFF
>TRBV4-1|TRBJ2-1
CASSQESAGISNNEQFF
>TRBV4-1|TRBJ1-1
CASSPLDMAVTEAFF
>TRBV9|TRBJ1-3
CASSARDRLTSSGNTIYF
>TRBV11-2|TRBJ2-1
CASSLWTSGGVNEQFF
>TRBV29-1|TRBJ1-2
CSVEGFRGGSENGYTF
>TRBV5-8|TRBJ1-1
CASSLYRVTEAFF
>TRBV7-9|TRBJ2-7
CASSPQGGPSYEQYF
>TRBV2|TRBJ1-2
CASRPRGEVYGYTF
>TRBV10-3|TRBJ2-3
CASLAGAPRDTDTQYF
>TRBV5-6|TRBJ2-3
CASSPGLAPDTQYF
>TRBV6-5|TRBJ1-1
CASSTGPNTEAFF
>TRBV19|TRBJ2-3
CASSIATGLVAGPTDTQYF
>TRBV5-6|TRBJ1-1
CASSFTGSTEAFF
>TRBV4-3|TRBJ1-2
CASSQDETGTYGYTF
>TRBV18|.
CASSPLAGGAYEQYF
>TRBV19|TRBJ2-3
CASSIWASTDTQYF
>TRBV6-1|TRBJ1-2
CAGSGPDRAMKNYGYTF